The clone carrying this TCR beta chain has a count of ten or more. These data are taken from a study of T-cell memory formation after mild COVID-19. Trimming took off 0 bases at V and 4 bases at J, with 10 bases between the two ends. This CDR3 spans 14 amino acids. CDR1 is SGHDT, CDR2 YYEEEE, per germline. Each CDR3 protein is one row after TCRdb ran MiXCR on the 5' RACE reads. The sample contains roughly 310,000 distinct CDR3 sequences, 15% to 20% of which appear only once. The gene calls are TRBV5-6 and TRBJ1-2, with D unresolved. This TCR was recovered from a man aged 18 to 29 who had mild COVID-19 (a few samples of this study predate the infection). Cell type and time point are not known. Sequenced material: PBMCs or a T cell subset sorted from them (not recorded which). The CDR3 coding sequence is TGTGCCAGCAGCTTGGTCGGAGTAGGCTATGGCTACACCTTC. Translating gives CASSLVGVGYGYTF.